This TCR beta chain was recorded in a study of CD8 T cells in Susac syndrome (dated by TCRdb to between 2017 and 2020). With regard to the full study: Whether CD8+ T cell activation and differentiation in Susac syndrome was antigen driven was tested using repertoire sequencing. The paper as a whole reports these results and caveats: The study acknowledged that relatively few individuals were included in the TCR sequencing and HLA analysis.

High-throughput TCR beta sequencing profiled peripheral blood CD8+ and CD4+ T cells from healthy donors, Susac syndrome patients and multiple sclerosis patients. Healthy donors were age- and sex-matched controls. Bulk CD8+ and CD4+ T cells were purified by magnetic negative isolation, whereas CD8+ TEMRA cells were enriched by FACS. Blood was collected in EDTA tubes and processed within 24 hours, with PBMCs isolated through density gradient centrifugation. PBMCs intended for TCR sequencing were frozen in liquid nitrogen and were later thawed in a 37 degrees C water bath. A purity of at least 90% was achieved for sorted or isolated CD4+, CD8+ and CD8+ TEMRA cells. Spanning cysteine to phenylalanine, the CDR3 consists of 15 amino acids. Only the CDR3 part of the read is kept: 45 bases, read in frame from the first base. After removal of 2 bases from V and 8 bases from J, the junction retains 2 bases not matched to a gene. CDR1 and CDR2, looked up from the germline V gene, are KGHSH and LQKENI.

RNA was extracted using the RNeasy kit, and roughly 0.45 to 1 microgram was reverse transcribed with random hexamers. TCR beta CDR3 regions were amplified with the immunoSEQ multiplex PCR assay covering 54 Vbeta and 13 Jbeta segments. PCR amplification bias was corrected by using a synthetic template baseline for primer optimization and computational correction. For the original study's pipeline: Reads were annotated to V, D and J genes according to IMGT and were analyzed with immunoSEQ Analyzer, with only productive sequences retained. Clonality was computed as one minus Shannon entropy normalized by log2 of the number of productive unique sequences. Public and private clones were assessed among the 100 most prevalent clones of each patient and control. A clone was defined as Susac-specific if it was absent from the healthy and MS cohorts, from roughly 990 published viral clones and from other ImmuneACCESS disease sequences. In-frame beta chains were kept once TCRdb had trimmed the public reads at Q25 with fastp and called clones with MiXCR. Merged by CDR3 protein, the rows form single entries marked with the most common genes and DNA. What appears here as the V and J calls and clone size reflects TCRdb's work, not the paper's. For this sample there are 90,000 to 110,000 distinct CDR3 sequences; around 97% appear just once. The top ten hold 0.096% of the sample.

Details on this clonotype: This receptor's antigen is unknown. No much larger clonotype is one base removed from it; base qualities were not supplied.

This clonotype was obtained from a human donor in good health. The rearrangement joined TRBV18 to TRBJ2-1, and 14 junctional nucleotides match TRBD2. Input material: CD4+ T cells from PBMCs. The base sequence is TGTGCCAGCTCACCAAAGGGACTAGCGGGAGATGAGCAGTTCTTC. It codes for CASSPKGLAGDEQFF.